Listed below are T cell receptor beta chains from one sample, sequenced in a study of blood T cell repertoires in COVID-19. Using immunoSEQ multiplex PCR, the repertoire was profiled, and TCRdb retains in-frame clones only, with some absent. The sample lists some 200,000 clones; almost 85% were seen once. Sequencing input: peripheral blood. The receptors were sampled from a woman aged 70-85 years with COVID-19, enrolled during active disease. Both conserved end residues are part of each CDR3. The D gene is left open where the match is weak. For some rows the clone size is stated as once, few or many, or as a class when expanded; others skip it.

d_gene,abundance,j_gene,v_gene,CDR3aa,CDR3nt
TRBD2,NA,TRBJ2-7,TRBV11-2,CASSEAPSGGSSYEQYF,TGTGCCAGCAGCGAAGCCCCTAGCGGGGGAAGCTCCTACGAGCAGTACTTC
NA,few,TRBJ2-7,TRBV18,CASSPTGGGAFQQYF,TGTGCCAGCTCACCAACGGGGGGCGGCGCTTTCCAGCAGTACTTC
NA,few,TRBJ1-6,TRBV3-1/TRBV3-2,CASSQARASPLHF,TGTGCCAGCAGCCAAGCCAGGGCTTCACCCCTCCACTTT
TRBD2,NA,TRBJ2-1,TRBV6-5,CASSGLAVLNEQFF,TGTGCCAGCAGCGGACTAGCGGTTTTGAATGAGCAGTTCTTC
TRBD1,NA,TRBJ1-2,TRBV6-6,CASSQRTGGGYGYTF,TGTGCCAGCAGCCAGAGGACAGGGGGTGGCTATGGCTACACCTTC
TRBD2,NA,TRBJ2-2,TRBV3-1/TRBV3-2,CASSPTTSGASKELFF,TGTGCCAGCAGCCCGACGACTAGCGGAGCCTCCAAGGAGCTGTTTTTT
TRBD2,NA,TRBJ2-3,TRBV11-2,CASSLLEGLAYYF,TGTGCCAGCAGCCTCCTCGAGGGACTAGCGTACTATTTT
TRBD2,NA,TRBJ2-4,TRBV3-1/TRBV3-2,CASSRRQPSGDKNIQYF,TGTGCCAGCAGCCGTCGGCAACCTAGCGGAGATAAAAACATTCAGTACTTC
NA,NA,TRBJ2-7,TRBV27,CASSFSAAGGAYEQYF,TGTGCCAGCAGTTTTTCAGCCGCTGGCGGGGCCTACGAGCAGTACTTC
NA,NA,TRBJ1-6,TRBV25-1,CASSGGNSPLHF,TGTGCCAGCAGCGGGGGAAATTCACCCCTCCACTTT
TRBD1,few,TRBJ2-1,TRBV4-3,CASSQDGTGGYNEQFF,TGCGCCAGCAGCCAAGATGGGACAGGGGGCTACAATGAGCAGTTCTTC
NA,NA,TRBJ2-1,TRBV7-2,CASSLLLSSPYYNEQFF,TGTGCCAGCAGCTTATTACTTAGTTCCCCCTACTACAATGAGCAGTTCTTC
NA,NA,TRBJ2-7,TRBV3-1/TRBV3-2,CASSQRGSYEQYF,TGTGCCAGCAGCCAACGGGGATCCTACGAGCAGTACTTC
NA,once,TRBJ1-1,TRBV6-5,CASRTALTGTEAFF,TGTGCCAGCAGGACGGCCCTCACAGGCACTGAAGCTTTCTTT
NA,NA,TRBJ1-6,TRBV4-3,CASSQAVTGSSYNSPLHF,TGCGCCAGCAGCCAAGCGGTTACAGGGAGCTCCTATAATTCACCCCTCCACTTT
NA,NA,TRBJ1-1,TRBV27,CASSPLARGSMNTEAFF,TGTGCCAGCAGTCCATTGGCCCGAGGGAGCATGAACACTGAAGCTTTCTTT
NA,NA,TRBJ1-2,TRBV1,CTSSQECIENSPNYGYTF,TGCACCAGCAGCCAAGAGTGCATAGAGAACAGCCCTAACTATGGCTACACCTTC
TRBD1,NA,TRBJ1-2,TRBV24-1,CATSGTGDNYGYTF,TGTGCCACCAGTGGGACAGGGGATAACTATGGCTACACCTTC
TRBD2,NA,TRBJ2-7,TRBV12-5,CASGPGLRRNEQYF,TGTGCTAGTGGTCCGGGACTACGTAGGAACGAGCAGTACTTC
TRBD2,once,TRBJ2-5,TRBV2,CASSMGAGEQETQYF,TGTGCCAGTAGCATGGGAGCGGGGGAGCAAGAGACCCAGTACTTC
NA,NA,TRBJ1-2,TRBV27,CASSLSGYGYTF,TGTGCCAGCAGTTTGTCGGGCTATGGCTACACCTTC
TRBD1,NA,TRBJ1-1,TRBV5-6,CASSSFGPGGTEAFF,TGTGCCAGCAGCTCCTTTGGGCCAGGGGGCACTGAAGCTTTCTTT
TRBD2,NA,TRBJ2-1,TRBV19,CASSTRASGHYNEQFF,TGTGCCAGTAGTACCCGCGCTAGCGGACACTACAATGAGCAGTTCTTC
NA,NA,TRBJ2-7,TRBV19,CASSWDFTYEQYF,TGTGCCAGTAGCTGGGACTTTACCTACGAGCAGTACTTC
TRBD1,NA,TRBJ2-2,TRBV7-7,CASSEGQGHTGELFF,TGTGCTAGCAGCGAGGGACAGGGTCACACCGGGGAGCTGTTTTTT
NA,NA,TRBJ1-2,TRBV7-8,CASSLGSGLYGYTF,TGTGCCAGCAGCTTAGGATCAGGGCTCTATGGCTACACCTTC
NA,NA,TRBJ1-6,TRBV2,CASGGRGQSPLHF,TGTGCCAGCGGGGGCAGGGGTCAATCACCCCTCCACTTT
NA,NA,TRBJ2-3,TRBV2,CASSGAASTDTQYF,TGTGCCAGCAGTGGAGCGGCTAGCACAGATACGCAGTATTTT
TRBD1,NA,TRBJ1-6,TRBV7-7,CASSRDRASPLHF,TGTGCTAGCAGCCGGGACAGGGCCTCACCCCTCCACTTT
NA,NA,TRBJ1-2,TRBV19,CASSIPTANYGYTF,TGTGCCAGTAGTATCCCGACAGCAAACTATGGCTACACCTTC
NA,NA,TRBJ2-5,TRBV7-2,CASSLGGGARLLETQYF,TGTGCCAGCAGCCTGGGAGGGGGGGCGCGTTTGTTAGAGACCCAGTACTTC
NA,NA,TRBJ2-7,TRBV5-6,CASSRTGGAYEQYF,TGTGCCAGCAGCAGGACAGGAGGGGCCTACGAGCAGTACTTC
TRBD2,once,TRBJ2-2,TRBV11-2,CASIPGLAGVSGGELFF,TGTGCCAGCATTCCCGGACTAGCGGGAGTCTCCGGCGGGGAGCTGTTTTTT
NA,NA,TRBJ2-2,TRBV3-1/TRBV3-2,CASSQRGTGELFF,TGTGCCAGCAGCCAAAGAGGGACCGGGGAGCTGTTTTTT
NA,NA,TRBJ2-2,TRBV18,CASSPLSNTGELFF,TGTGCCAGCTCACCACTATCGAACACCGGGGAGCTGTTTTTT
TRBD2,few,TRBJ2-7,TRBV3-1/TRBV3-2,CASSQGVGGNYEQYF,TGTGCCAGCAGCCAAGGGGTCGGGGGGAACTACGAGCAGTACTTC
TRBD2,NA,TRBJ2-2,TRBV6-2/TRBV6-3,CASSTRLAGGRTNTGELFF,TGTGCCAGCAGTACTCGACTAGCGGGAGGGCGAACAAACACCGGGGAGCTGTTTTTT
NA,NA,TRBJ1-5,TRBV21-1,CASSKCCEDRASNQPQHF,TGTGCCAGCAGCAAATGCTGTGAGGACAGGGCTAGCAATCAGCCCCAGCATTTT
NA,NA,TRBJ2-3,TRBV11-3,CASSISNQGDTQYF,TGTGCCAGCAGCATCTCGAATCAGGGTGATACGCAGTATTTT
TRBD2,NA,TRBJ2-7,TRBV9,CASSELAGAEQYF,TGTGCCAGCAGCGAACTAGCGGGAGCGGAGCAGTACTTC